The text below deals with one T cell receptor (beta chain). What this receptor recognizes is not known. Base qualities are not at hand, and no much larger clone is one base apart. The data belong to a study of T cell responses to AZD1222 COVID-19 vaccine (dated by TCRdb to the early 2020s). Regarding the complete study: AZD1222 recipients whose second dose came at about 4 weeks and those whose second dose came at about 12 weeks were combined into one group, since spike-specific TCR depth and breadth did not differ between the two schedules. TCR sequencing covered fewer than 250 trial participants: 200 to 220 given two doses of AZD1222 and 26 given two doses of MenACWY control vaccine. Enrollment into the trials was organized by age into subgroups of 18-55, 56-69 and 70-plus years, and those subgroups contained roughly 140, 27 and 60 TCR-sequenced participants, respectively.

Here is what the overall study found, with its caveats: Because no day 14 peak-response samples were available, repertoires were characterized only after the peak T cell response. Conclusions about previously exposed vaccinees are limited because only six or seven AZD1222 recipients were SARS-CoV-2 seropositive at baseline. Participants were mostly white British, with more females than males. The authors suggested clonal diversity may have been underestimated. The vaccine-associated CD4 TCRs covered the entire spike protein, and the dominant responses fell in regions 160-218 and 743-854. Spike-specific TCR breadth and depth rose significantly after two AZD1222 doses compared with day 0 and with MenACWY recipients. The 56-69-year group was small, and its depth increase did not reach significance, likely because of low power. Epitopes outside the regions mutated in the B.1.351 and B.1.1.7 variants were reportedly recognized by nearly half of the unique spike-specific TCRs.

The sample's time point label is to be understood as: baseline before first vaccination. Vaccinee samples came from UK trials COV001 and COV002, including a single-blind randomized controlled phase 2/3 trial of AZD1222 (ChAdOx1 nCoV-19) in healthy adults. For TCRbeta chain sequencing, PBMC samples from trial participants were taken at day 0 and at day 28 after the second dose. The CDR3 regions of human TCRbeta chains were analyzed by immunosequencing. As for the original processing: TCRs in the repertoires were matched against a reference library of SARS-CoV-2-specific TCRs that had been generated with the MIRA antigen-specificity platform. Breadth was defined as the fraction of unique TCRs that were SARS-CoV-2-associated. Depth was defined as the fraction of total T cells that were SARS-CoV-2-associated. Using the MIRA data, every spike-specific TCR was mapped to the spike region that the TCR reacted to and assigned to either a CD4 or a CD8 class. Log10-transformed breadth and depth values were compared by one-way ANOVA with Sidak's multiple comparisons tests. Here the immuneACCESS table is served through TCRdb, limited to in-frame sequences with V and J called. Missing clones are a known gap in these copies; in checked studies unresolved V genes cover under half, and the rest lacks a known reason. That table is the source of V, J and clone size, and D and trimming were worked out from the DNA. A total of fewer than 250,000 clones appear in this sample, 85% to 95% of them only once. Approximately 1.5% of the sample is in the top ten clones.

V is shortened by 7 bases, J by 4 bases, and the region joining them spans 17 bases. CDR1 LNHDA and CDR2 SQIVND are derived from the germline V gene (reference sequence). The CDR3 numbers 15 residues from cysteine through phenylalanine. Only the CDR3 portion is preserved as DNA: 45 bases, with reading frame beginning at the first base. The receptor was derived from an adult in good health. This chain is built from TRBV19 and TRBJ1-5, with the D segment identity uncertain. The sequenced sample was peripheral blood, obtained on day 0 of AZD1222 vaccination. At the DNA level, the sequence is TGTGCCAGTACCTATGTCGGGGAGAGGAATCAGCCCCAGCATTTT. Its protein reads: CASTYVGERNQPQHF.